This paragraph covers one T cell receptor beta chain sequence. Its antigen is currently unknown. Clones were read by immunoSEQ multiplex PCR, and TCRdb kept only the in-frame ones, dropping some. Of roughly 63,000 clones in the sample, around three fifths are singletons; the top ten hold roughly 15%. Germline CDR1 MNHNY, CDR2 SVGAGI (reference sequence). The CDR3 contains 13 residues. V lost 4 bases and J lost 4, with 7 bases in between. TCR beta libraries used around 2 micrograms of genomic DNA from cryopreserved PBMCs. The data originate from a study of cytotoxic CD8 clonotypes in ibrutinib-treated CLL. Regarding the study as a whole: There were differences in sampling times between sustained-remission and progressing patients.

The source is a human donor with chronic lymphocytic leukemia. The V call is TRBV6-6, the J call TRBJ2-2; D unresolved. The material was PBMCs, obtained after 12 months of ibrutinib treatment. CDR3 loop: CASSSRFTGELFF. The CDR3 coding sequence is TGTGCCAGCAGTTCTCGATTCACCGGGGAGCTGTTTTTT.